These 27 T cell receptor beta chains were sequenced from one sample in a study of T-cell memory formation after mild COVID-19. TCRdb passed the 5' RACE reads through MiXCR, listing each CDR3 protein once. The profile shows roughly 340,000 distinct CDR3 sequences, 20% to 25% of them singletons. The sample consisted of PBMCs or a T cell subset sorted from them (not recorded which). The receptors were gathered from a man aged 18 to 30 who had mild COVID-19 (a few samples of this study predate the infection). Cell type and time point are not known.

This clonotype has a handful of counts. The V gene is TRBV4-2, the J gene TRBJ2-1, with 10 bases matching TRBD2. Germline CDR1 reads LGHNA; CDR2 reads YNFKEQ. V trimming: 1 base; J trimming: 5 bases; junction bases outside the gene matches: 11. This CDR3 region has 18 residues. The chain's CDR3 is CASSQVMVLAGVDNEQFF. The CDR3, as DNA: TGTGCCAGCAGCCAAGTTATGGTGCTAGCGGGGGTGGACAATGAGCAGTTCTTC.

This clonotype was picked up many times. The rearrangement links TRBV3-1 to TRBJ2-7, with a weak D call TRBD2 (7 bases). V was trimmed by 4 bases and J by 7 bases, leaving 23 bases between them. Germline V gene lookup returns CDR1 LGHDT and CDR2 YNNKEL (reference sequence). The CDR3 extends over 16 amino acids. In DNA, the CDR3 is TGTGCCAGCAGCCGCTCGAGAGGGGGGGCGCAGAGAGAGCAGTACTTC. It is translated as CASSRSRGGAQREQYF.

J is TRBJ1-1 and V is TRBV7-2; D is possibly TRBD1 (5 bases). Germline CDR1 reads SGHTA; CDR2 reads FQGNSA. V dropped 2 bases and J dropped 3 bases, with 10 bases sitting between them. The CDR3 runs 14 residues. For the CDR3, the DNA is TGTGCCAGCAGCTTACTCGGGACGCACACTGAAGCTTTCTTT. Its protein product is CASSLLGTHTEAFF. Based on the CDR3 plus reference TRBV7-2 and TRBJ1-1, the full variable domain is GAGVSQSPSNKVTEKGKDVELRCDPISGHTALYWYRQSLGQGLEFLIYFQGNSAPDKSGLPSDRFSAERTGGSVSTLTIQRTQQEDSAVYLCASSLLGTHTEAFFGQGTRLTVV.

This clonotype was detected only a few times. The chain joins TRBV18 to TRBJ2-1; 7 nucleotides line up with TRBD2. J lost 9 bases, V lost 1 base, and 3 bases had no gene match. CDR3 length: 13 residues. Germline CDR1 and CDR2: KGHSH and LQKENI. CDR3 in amino acids: CASSPQREGEQFF. The DNA for the CDR3 is TGTGCCAGCTCACCACAGAGGGAGGGTGAGCAGTTCTTC.

The V call is TRBV9, the J call TRBJ1-2; D gene unclear. CDR3 length: 9 residues. Trimming stripped 7 bases from V and 6 bases from J, with 4 bases between. Germline loops: CDR1 SGDLS, CDR2 YYNGEE. This chain's CDR3 is CASRDGYTF. DNA for the CDR3: TGTGCCAGCCGAGATGGCTACACCTTC.

The genes are TRBV7-2 and TRBJ2-1; 10 bases fit TRBD2. J was trimmed by 3 bases and V by 7 bases; bases with no gene match: 9. CDR1 and CDR2 (germline): SGHTA, FQGNSA. The CDR3 totals 16 residues. The CDR3 coding sequence is TGTGCCAGCACAAGCCTAGCGGGGGACTTCTACAATGAGCAGTTCTTC. It yields the protein CASTSLAGDFYNEQFF.

The V and J genes are TRBV7-2 and TRBJ1-2; 8 positions agree with TRBD1. The J segment lost 2 bases and the V segment lost 5 bases, leaving 4 bases of the junction unmatched. In germline, CDR1 is SGHTA, CDR2 FQGNSA. The CDR3 loop spans 14 amino acids. The CDR3 here is CASSTRTGNYGYTF. Written as DNA, the CDR3 is TGTGCCAGCAGCACCCGGACAGGGAACTATGGCTACACCTTC.

This clonotype was seen only a few times. The chain joins TRBV23-1 to TRBJ2-1, with 7 bases matching TRBD1. TRBV23-1 is flagged as an ORF with uncertain function. V dropped 3 bases and J dropped 5; count of bases not matched to a gene: 7. The CDR3 loop spans 15 amino acids. DNA of the CDR3: TGCGCCAGCAGTCACCGCCCCACAGGGGACAATGAGCAGTTCTTC. Protein product: CASSHRPTGDNEQFF.

This clonotype has at least ten counts. V gene TRBV7-6 combines with J gene TRBJ2-5; D gene unclear. Trimming stripped 4 bases from V and 4 bases from J, with 10 bases between. This CDR3 is 13 amino acids long. Per the germline V gene, CDR1 is SGHVS and CDR2 is FNYEAQ. The chain's CDR3 is CASSSRPLETQYF. CDR3 sequence (DNA): TGTGCCAGCAGCTCTAGGCCCCTAGAGACCCAGTACTTC. The whole variable domain, remainder taken from reference TRBV7-6 and TRBJ2-5, is GAGVSQSPRYKVTKRGQDVALRCDPISGHVSLYWYRQALGQGPEFLTYFNYEAQQDKSGLPNDRFSAERPEGSISTLTIQRTEQRDSAMYRCASSSRPLETQYFGPGTRLLVL.

The rearrangement links TRBV4-1 to TRBJ2-7; perhaps TRBD2 as D (7 bases). This CDR3 spans 16 amino acids. Trimming cost V 0 bases and J 5 bases, with 17 bases left between them. The germline gives CDR1 MGHRA, CDR2 YSYEKL. The CDR3 sequence is CASSQEGASGDHEQYF. The DNA for the CDR3 is TGCGCCAGCAGCCAAGAGGGGGCTAGCGGCGACCACGAGCAGTACTTC.

The CDR3 region has the DNA TGTGCCAGCAGTCCCGGGGTGGGGGGGGCAAACTCTGGAAACACCATATATTTT. This gives the protein CASSPGVGGANSGNTIYF. The V gene is TRBV6-5, the J gene TRBJ1-3; the D gene is possibly TRBD1 (6 bases). The CDR3 is made up of 18 amino acids. Germline V gives CDR1 MNHEY, CDR2 SVGAGI. V was clipped by 5 bases and J by 0 bases, with 20 bases between them.

This chain uses TRBV7-3 with TRBJ1-1; D not certain. The CDR3 is 15 amino acids. V was clipped by 4 bases and J by 1 base, with 13 bases between them. Germline CDR1 and CDR2: SGHTA and FQGTGA. The CDR3 bases are TGTGCCAGCAGCTCAGGCCCGGGCAGGAACACTGAAGCTTTCTTT. It encodes CASSSGPGRNTEAFF.

The chain couples TRBV6-5 to TRBJ1-2; perhaps TRBD1 as D (5 bases). The CDR3 covers 11 residues. Germline CDR1 and CDR2: MNHEY and SVGAGI. Trimming shortened V by 7 bases and J by 8 bases, and 11 bases separated the two germline ends. CDR3 nucleotide sequence: TGTGCCAGCACAGGACATAAAGGCTACACCTTC. As protein: CASTGHKGYTF.

The V call is TRBV7-6, the J call TRBJ1-4; D unclear. The CDR3 length is 12 residues. The V end lost 5 bases, the J end lost 10 bases, and 11 bases lay between the germline ends. CDR1 SGHVS and CDR2 FNYEAQ come from the germline V gene. The DNA of the CDR3 is TGTGCCAGCAGCCTTCAGCTGGGAAAACTGTTTTTT. Amino acid sequence: CASSLQLGKLFF.

This clonotype was counted between two and nine times. The V call is TRBV20-1, the J call TRBJ1-5; TRBD1 matches 7 bases. The ends lost 4 bases at V and 1 base at J; junction bases unmatched: 16. This CDR3 comprises 18 residues. Germline assignment: CDR1 DFQATT and CDR2 SNEGSKA (reference sequence). The CDR3 region has the DNA TGCAGTGCTAACTCGGGCAGGGGGTCACTTCTGAGCAATCAGCCCCAGCATTTT. Protein product: CSANSGRGSLLSNQPQHF.

The V call is TRBV5-1, the J call TRBJ2-1; D unresolved. Deletions cut 4 bases from V and 0 bases from J, with 11 bases between. The CDR3 runs to 15 residues. Germline V gene sequence: CDR1 SGHRS, CDR2 YFSETQ. The CDR3, as DNA: TGCGCCAGCAGCCTACAAAGTTTCTCCTACAATGAGCAGTTCTTC. This gives the protein CASSLQSFSYNEQFF.

This chain connects TRBV20-1 to TRBJ2-3, with 7 bases lining up with TRBD2. V lost 5 bases, J lost 2 bases, and 19 bases stayed unmatched. CDR3 length: 18 residues. In germline, CDR1 is DFQATT, CDR2 SNEGSKA (reference sequence). As DNA, the CDR3 is TGCAGTGCTCAAACGCTATCCGGACTAGTGTCAGCCACAGATACGCAGTATTTT. Amino acids: CSAQTLSGLVSATDTQYF.

The chain joins TRBV12-3 or TRBV12-4 to TRBJ2-5; no clear D. V lost 2 bases and J lost 5, with 15 bases in between. The CDR3 runs to 15 residues. This CDR3 reads CASSLCGRCMETQYF. CDR3 sequence (DNA): TGTGCCAGCAGTTTATGTGGGCGTTGTATGGAGACCCAGTACTTC.

The chain recombines TRBV4-1 with TRBJ1-1, with TRBD1 as a possible D gene (6 bases). CDR1 is MGHRA and CDR2 is YSYEKL in the germline V gene. The CDR3 has 15 residues. The V end lost 4 bases, the J end lost 2 bases, and 14 bases lay between the germline ends. Here the CDR3 reads CASSPRGQPNTEAFF. The CDR3 bases are TGCGCCAGCAGCCCCCGTGGACAGCCAAACACTGAAGCTTTCTTT.

The chain links TRBV5-1 to TRBJ2-1, with TRBD2 matching 7 bases. This CDR3 has 16 amino acids. In germline, CDR1 is SGHRS, CDR2 YFSETQ. Trimming took 3 bases from V and 7 from J; bases not matched to a gene: 13. The DNA for the CDR3 is TGCGCCAGCAGCTCCCTGAAGGGAGCGGGGACGAATGAGCAGTTCTTC. The encoded protein is CASSSLKGAGTNEQFF.

This clonotype was found a few times. The chain uses TRBV5-1 and TRBJ2-1; D perhaps matches TRBD2 (6 bases). CDR3 length: 13 amino acids. Germline V lookup: CDR1 SGHRS, CDR2 YFSETQ. The V and J ends lost 4 bases and 4 bases respectively, with 9 bases between them. This chain's CDR3 is CASSPGEYNEQFF. CDR3 in DNA: TGCGCCAGCAGCCCGGGGGAGTACAATGAGCAGTTCTTC.

This clonotype was counted a few times. The chain employs TRBV7-2 and TRBJ1-2, with D uncertain. V lost 4 bases and J lost 5, with 17 bases in between. This CDR3 region has 15 residues. In germline, CDR1 is SGHTA, CDR2 FQGNSA. CDR3 nucleotides: TGTGCCAGCAGCTCCGACCCCCCCCGAGGATATGGCTACACCTTC. Its protein product is CASSSDPPRGYGYTF. The full variable domain, in which reference TRBV7-2 and TRBJ1-2 provide the parts outside the CDR3, is GAGVSQSPSNKVTEKGKDVELRCDPISGHTALYWYRQSLGQGLEFLIYFQGNSAPDKSGLPSDRFSAERTGGSVSTLTIQRTQQEDSAVYLCASSSDPPRGYGYTFGSGTRLTVV.

This clonotype was recorded a few times. The chain has TRBV5-1 and TRBJ1-1; D call uncertain. The CDR3 extends over 14 amino acids. V gave up 5 bases and J gave up 4 bases, with 15 bases separating them. Germline V gives CDR1 SGHRS, CDR2 YFSETQ. CDR3 DNA: TGCGCCAGCAGACAGTACCAAGTTAGCACTGAAGCTTTCTTT. Encoded protein: CASRQYQVSTEAFF.

This clonotype was observed a handful of times. The rearrangement joins TRBV5-1 to TRBJ2-1; 10 bases line up with TRBD1. In germline, CDR1 is SGHRS, CDR2 YFSETQ. Trimming removed 4 bases from V and 6 bases from J; junction bases left unmatched: 4. The CDR3 is 14 residues long. In nucleotides, the CDR3 is TGCGCCAGCAGCCCCCGGGACAGGGGCAATGAGCAGTTCTTC. Its translation is CASSPRDRGNEQFF.

The chain has TRBV6-4 and TRBJ2-1, with D unclear. V was cut by 7 bases and J by 4 bases, with 8 bases left in between. From germline, CDR1 is MRHNA and CDR2 SNTAGT. The CDR3 loop spans 12 amino acids. The CDR3 sequence is CASKDEYNEQFF. The CDR3 coding sequence is TGTGCCAGCAAGGACGAATACAATGAGCAGTTCTTC.

J is TRBJ2-3 and V is TRBV29-1; D is uncertain. V dropped 3 bases and J dropped 1 base, with 11 bases sitting between them. The CDR3 contains 14 residues. The germline CDR1 and CDR2 sequences are SQVTM and ANQGSEA. CDR3 protein: CSVDIRQGTDTQYF. The CDR3 DNA reads as TGCAGCGTTGATATAAGGCAGGGCACAGATACGCAGTATTTT.

This chain joins TRBV20-1 and TRBJ2-4; possibly TRBD1 for D (6 bases). Germline loops: CDR1 DFQATT, CDR2 SNEGSKA (reference sequence). V gave up 6 bases and J gave up 0 bases, with 18 bases separating them. The CDR3 consists of 16 residues. The CDR3 here is CSATPQDSLAKNIQYF. The CDR3 DNA is TGCAGTGCAACACCCCAGGACAGCCTAGCCAAAAACATTCAGTACTTC.